The T cell receptor beta chain described here comes from a study of T cell responses to AZD1222 COVID-19 vaccine. Generated by immunoSEQ multiplex PCR, the TCRdb table keeps only in-frame clones and is missing some. The sample lists approximately 150,000 clones, about 86% occurring once. The source is an adult who received the AZD1222 COVID-19 vaccine. Source: peripheral blood, taken 28 days after the second AZD1222 dose.

CDR3 region: CASNQESNQPQHF. The CDR3 DNA follows: TGTGCCAGCAATCAGGAGAGCAATCAGCCCCAGCATTTT. The chain links TRBV2 to TRBJ1-5; D gene uncertain. The V and J ends lost 7 bases and 1 base respectively, with 8 bases between them. Looked up from germline, CDR1 is SNHLY and CDR2 is FYNNEI. The length of the CDR3 is 13 residues.